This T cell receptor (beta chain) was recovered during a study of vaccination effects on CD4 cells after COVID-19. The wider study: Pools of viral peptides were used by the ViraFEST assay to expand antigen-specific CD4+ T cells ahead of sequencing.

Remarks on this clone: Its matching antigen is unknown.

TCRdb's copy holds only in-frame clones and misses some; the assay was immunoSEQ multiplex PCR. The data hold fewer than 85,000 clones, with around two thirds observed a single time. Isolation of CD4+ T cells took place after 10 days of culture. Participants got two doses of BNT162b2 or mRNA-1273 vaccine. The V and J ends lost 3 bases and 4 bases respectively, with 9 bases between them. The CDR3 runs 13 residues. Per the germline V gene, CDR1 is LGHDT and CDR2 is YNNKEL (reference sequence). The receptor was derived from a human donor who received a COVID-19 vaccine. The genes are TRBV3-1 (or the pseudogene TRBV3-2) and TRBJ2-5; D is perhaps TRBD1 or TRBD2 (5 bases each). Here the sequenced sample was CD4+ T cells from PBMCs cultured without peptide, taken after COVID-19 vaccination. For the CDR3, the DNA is TGTGCCAGCAGCCATAATGGGGGAGAGACCCAGTACTTC. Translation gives CASSHNGGETQYF.